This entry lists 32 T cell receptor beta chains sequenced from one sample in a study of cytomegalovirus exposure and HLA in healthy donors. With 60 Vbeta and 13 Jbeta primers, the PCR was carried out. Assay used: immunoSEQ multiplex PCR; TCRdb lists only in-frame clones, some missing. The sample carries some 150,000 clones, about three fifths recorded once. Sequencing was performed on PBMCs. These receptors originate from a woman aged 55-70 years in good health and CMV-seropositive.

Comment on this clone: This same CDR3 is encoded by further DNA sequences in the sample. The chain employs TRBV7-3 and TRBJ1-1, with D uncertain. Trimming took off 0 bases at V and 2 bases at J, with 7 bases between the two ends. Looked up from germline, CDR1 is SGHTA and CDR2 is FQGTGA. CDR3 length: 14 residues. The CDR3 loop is CASSLTGANTEAFF. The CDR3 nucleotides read TGTGCCAGCAGCTTAACTGGAGCTAACACTGAAGCTTTCTTT.

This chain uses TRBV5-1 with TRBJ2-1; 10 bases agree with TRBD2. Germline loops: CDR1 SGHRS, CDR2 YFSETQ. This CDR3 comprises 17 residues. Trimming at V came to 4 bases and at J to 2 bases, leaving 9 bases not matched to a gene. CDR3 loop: CASSPSGGGMAYNEQFF. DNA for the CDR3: TGCGCCAGCAGCCCAAGCGGGGGGGGAATGGCCTACAATGAGCAGTTCTTC.

The CDR3 nucleotides are TGTGCCAGCAGCCCGGGACAGCTGGGTGGCTACACCTTC. Residues: CASSPGQLGGYTF. The genes are TRBV6-4 and TRBJ1-2; 7 nucleotides align to TRBD1. Germline V gene lookup returns CDR1 MRHNA and CDR2 SNTAGT. Trimming cost V 6 bases and J 7 bases; bases outside gene matches: 8. The CDR3 totals 13 residues.

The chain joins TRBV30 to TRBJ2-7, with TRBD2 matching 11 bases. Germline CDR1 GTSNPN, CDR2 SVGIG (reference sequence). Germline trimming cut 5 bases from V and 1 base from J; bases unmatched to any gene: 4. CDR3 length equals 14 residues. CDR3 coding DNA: TGTGCCTGGCCCCGGACTAGCGGGTCCTACGAGCAGTACTTC. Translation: CAWPRTSGSYEQYF. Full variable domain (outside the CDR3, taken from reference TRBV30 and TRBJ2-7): SQTIHQWPATLVQPVGSPLSLECTVEGTSNPNLYWYRQAAGRGLQLLFYSVGIGQISSEVPQNLSASRPQDRQFILSSKKLLLSDSGFYLCAWPRTSGSYEQYFGPGTRLTVT.

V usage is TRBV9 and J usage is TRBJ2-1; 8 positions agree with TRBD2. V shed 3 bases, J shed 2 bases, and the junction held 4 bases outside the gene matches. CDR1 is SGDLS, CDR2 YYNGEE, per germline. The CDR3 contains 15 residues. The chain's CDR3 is CASSGSGRPYNEQFF. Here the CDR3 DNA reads TGTGCCAGCAGCGGAAGCGGGAGACCCTACAATGAGCAGTTCTTC.

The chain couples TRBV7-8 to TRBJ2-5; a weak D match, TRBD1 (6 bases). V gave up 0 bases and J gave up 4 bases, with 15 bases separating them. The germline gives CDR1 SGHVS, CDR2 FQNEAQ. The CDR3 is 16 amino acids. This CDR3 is CASSLALTGQRETQYF. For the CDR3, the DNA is TGTGCCAGCAGCTTAGCGTTGACAGGCCAGCGAGAGACCCAGTACTTC.

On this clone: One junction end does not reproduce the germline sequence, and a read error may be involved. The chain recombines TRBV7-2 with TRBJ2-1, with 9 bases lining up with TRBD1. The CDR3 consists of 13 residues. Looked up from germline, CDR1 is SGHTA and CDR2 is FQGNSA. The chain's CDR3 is CASMGQGGNGQFF. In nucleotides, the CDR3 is TGTGCCTCCATGGGACAGGGTGGAAATGGGCAGTTCTTC.

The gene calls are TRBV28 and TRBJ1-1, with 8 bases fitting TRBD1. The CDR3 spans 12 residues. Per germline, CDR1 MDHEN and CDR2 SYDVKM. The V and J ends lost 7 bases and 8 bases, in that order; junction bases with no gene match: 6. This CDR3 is CASTMRTGEAFF. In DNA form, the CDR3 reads TGTGCCAGCACCATGCGGACAGGGGAAGCTTTCTTT.

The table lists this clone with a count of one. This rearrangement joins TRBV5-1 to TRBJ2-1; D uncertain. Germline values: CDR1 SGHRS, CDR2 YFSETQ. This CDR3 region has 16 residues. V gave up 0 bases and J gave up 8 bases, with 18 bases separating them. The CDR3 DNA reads TGCGCCAGCAGCTTGGCCCCGGTGGGCGTCGGCGATGAGCAGTTCTTC. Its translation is CASSLAPVGVGDEQFF.

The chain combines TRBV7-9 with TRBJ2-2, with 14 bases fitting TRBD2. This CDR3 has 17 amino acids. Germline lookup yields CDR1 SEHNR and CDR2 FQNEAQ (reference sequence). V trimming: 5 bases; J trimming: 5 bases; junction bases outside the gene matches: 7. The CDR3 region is CASSPGLAGVRTGELFF. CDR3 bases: TGTGCCAGCAGCCCGGGACTAGCGGGAGTTCGGACCGGGGAGCTGTTTTTT. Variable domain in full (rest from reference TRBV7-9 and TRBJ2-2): DTGVSQNPRHKITKRGQNVTFRCDPISEHNRLYWYRQTLGQGPEFLTYFQNEAQLEKSRLLSDRFSAERPKGSFSTLEIQRTEQGDSAMYLCASSPGLAGVRTGELFFGEGSRLTVL.

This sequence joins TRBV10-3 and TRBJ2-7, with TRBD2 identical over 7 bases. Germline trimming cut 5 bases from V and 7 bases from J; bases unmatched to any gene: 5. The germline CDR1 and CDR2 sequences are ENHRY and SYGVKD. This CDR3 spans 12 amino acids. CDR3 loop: CAISSGIQEQYF. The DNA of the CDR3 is TGTGCCATCAGTAGCGGGATACAAGAGCAGTACTTC.

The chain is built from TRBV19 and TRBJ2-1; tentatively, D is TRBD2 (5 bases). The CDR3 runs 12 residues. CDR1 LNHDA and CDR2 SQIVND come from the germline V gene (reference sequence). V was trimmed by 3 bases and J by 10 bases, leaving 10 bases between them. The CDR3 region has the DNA TGTGCCAGTAGTATGACGGGGTCGGAGCAGTTCTTC. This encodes CASSMTGSEQFF.

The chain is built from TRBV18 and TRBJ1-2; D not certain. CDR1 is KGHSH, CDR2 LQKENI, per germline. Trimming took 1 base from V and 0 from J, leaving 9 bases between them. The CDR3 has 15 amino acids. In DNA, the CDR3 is TGTGCCAGCTCACCACGAGGGCTAGCTAACTATGGCTACACCTTC. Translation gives CASSPRGLANYGYTF.

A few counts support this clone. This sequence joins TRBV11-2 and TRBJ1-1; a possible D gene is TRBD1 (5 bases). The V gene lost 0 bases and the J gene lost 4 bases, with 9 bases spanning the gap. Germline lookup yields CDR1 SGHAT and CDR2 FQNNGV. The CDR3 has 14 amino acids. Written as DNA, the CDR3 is TGTGCCAGCAGCTTAGATAGGGGTAGCACTGAAGCTTTCTTT. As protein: CASSLDRGSTEAFF.

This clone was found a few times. CDR3 nucleotides: TGTGCCTGGAGTGTGGGGCCGGGGGATCCGAACACCGGGGAGCTGTTTTTT. Protein: CAWSVGPGDPNTGELFF. V is TRBV30 and J is TRBJ2-2; D is possibly TRBD2 (6 bases). Germline-derived CDR1 and CDR2 are GTSNPN and SVGIG (reference sequence). Trimming left V 0 bases short and J 0 bases short, with 14 bases between. The CDR3 is 17 amino acids.

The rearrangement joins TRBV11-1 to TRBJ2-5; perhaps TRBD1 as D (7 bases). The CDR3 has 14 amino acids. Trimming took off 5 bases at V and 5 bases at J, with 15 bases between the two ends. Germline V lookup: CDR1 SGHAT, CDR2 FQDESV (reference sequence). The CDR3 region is CASSPRRGRETQYF. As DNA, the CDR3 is TGTGCCAGCAGCCCCCGGAGGGGGCGGGAGACCCAGTACTTC. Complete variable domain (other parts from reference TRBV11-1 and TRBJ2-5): EAEVAQSPRYKITEKSQAVAFWCDPISGHATLYWYRQILGQGPELLVQFQDESVVDDSQLPKDRFSAERLKGVDSTLKIQPAELGDSAMYLCASSPRRGRETQYFGPGTRLLVL.

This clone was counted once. For the CDR3, the DNA is TGCGCCAGCAGCTTGGGTCCGCAGGCTAGCAATCAGCCCCAGCATTTT. Translating gives CASSLGPQASNQPQHF. This rearrangement joins TRBV5-1 to TRBJ1-5; D gene uncertain. The germline V gene encodes CDR1 SGHRS and CDR2 YFSETQ. CDR3 length: 16 residues. Trimming stripped 0 bases from V and 0 bases from J, with 10 bases between.

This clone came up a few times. The CDR3 nucleotides read TGTGCCAGCAGTCCGTCGGGATCGAACACTGAAGCTTTCTTT. It codes for CASSPSGSNTEAFF. The rearrangement links TRBV27 to TRBJ1-1; no reliable D call. Germline-derived CDR1 and CDR2 are MNHEY and SMNVEV (reference sequence). This CDR3 is built from 14 residues. Between the trimmed V and J ends, which lost 5 bases and 1 base, there was a span of 11 bases.

The chain's CDR3 is CAISEPGSQETQYF. CDR3 nucleotide sequence: TGTGCCATCAGTGAACCGGGGAGCCAAGAGACCCAGTACTTC. The chain carries TRBV10-3 and TRBJ2-5, with D tentatively TRBD2 (5 bases). CDR3 size: 14 residues. V was pared by 3 bases and J by 1 base, with 9 bases between. Looked up from germline, CDR1 is ENHRY and CDR2 is SYGVKD.

The CDR3 DNA is TGTGCCAGCAGCTTGCCTGACAGCTCCTACGAGCAGTACTTC. As protein: CASSLPDSSYEQYF. The chain has TRBV5-6 and TRBJ2-7, with TRBD1 as a possible D gene (5 bases). Germline loops: CDR1 SGHDT, CDR2 YYEEEE. V lost 1 base, J lost 0 bases, and 8 bases lay in between. This CDR3 spans 14 amino acids.

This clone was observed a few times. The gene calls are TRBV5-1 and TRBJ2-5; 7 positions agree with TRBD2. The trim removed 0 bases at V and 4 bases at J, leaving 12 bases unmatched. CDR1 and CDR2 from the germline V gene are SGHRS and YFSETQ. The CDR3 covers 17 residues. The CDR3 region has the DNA TGCGCCAGCAGCTTGGAGGGTCCCCGTGGCGGGAGAGAGACCCAGTACTTC. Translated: CASSLEGPRGGRETQYF.

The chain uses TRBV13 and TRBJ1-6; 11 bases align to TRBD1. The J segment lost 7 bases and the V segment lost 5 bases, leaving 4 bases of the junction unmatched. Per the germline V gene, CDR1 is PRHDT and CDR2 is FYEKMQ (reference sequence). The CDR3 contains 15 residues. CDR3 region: CASSPRTGGNSPLHF. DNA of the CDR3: TGTGCCAGCAGCCCTCGGACAGGGGGCAATTCACCCCTCCACTTT.

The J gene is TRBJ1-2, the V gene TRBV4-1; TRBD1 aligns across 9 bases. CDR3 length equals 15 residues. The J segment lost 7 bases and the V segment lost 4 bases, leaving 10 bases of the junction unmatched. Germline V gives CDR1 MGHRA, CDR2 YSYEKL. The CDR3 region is CASSPDRGDLTGYTF. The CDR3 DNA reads TGCGCCAGCAGCCCCGACAGGGGGGACTTAACTGGCTACACCTTC.

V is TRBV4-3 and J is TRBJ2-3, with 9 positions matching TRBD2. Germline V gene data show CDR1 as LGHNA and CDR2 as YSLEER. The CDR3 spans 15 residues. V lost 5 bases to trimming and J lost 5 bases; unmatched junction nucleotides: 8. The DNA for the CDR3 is TGCGCCAGCAGCTACTTAGCGGGAGCGGGAGATACGCAGTATTTT. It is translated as CASSYLAGAGDTQYF.

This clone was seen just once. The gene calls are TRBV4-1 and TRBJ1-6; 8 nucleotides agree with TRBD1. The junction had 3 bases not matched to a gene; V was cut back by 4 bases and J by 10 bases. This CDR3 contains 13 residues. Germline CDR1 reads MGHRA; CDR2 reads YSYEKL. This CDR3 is CASSRQGSSPLHF. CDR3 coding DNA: TGCGCCAGCAGCCGACAGGGGAGCTCACCCCTCCACTTT.

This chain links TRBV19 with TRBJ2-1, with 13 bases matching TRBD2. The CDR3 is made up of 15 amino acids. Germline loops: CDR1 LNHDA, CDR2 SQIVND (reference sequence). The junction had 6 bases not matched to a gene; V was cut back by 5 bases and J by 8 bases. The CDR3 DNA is TGTGCCAGTAGTGAAGGGACTAGCGGGGCGGATGAGCAGTTCTTC. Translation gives CASSEGTSGADEQFF.

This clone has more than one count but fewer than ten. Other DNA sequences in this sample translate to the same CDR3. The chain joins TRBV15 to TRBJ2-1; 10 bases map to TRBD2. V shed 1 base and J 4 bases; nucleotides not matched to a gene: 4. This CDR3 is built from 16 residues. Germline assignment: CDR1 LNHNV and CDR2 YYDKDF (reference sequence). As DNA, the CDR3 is TGTGCCACCAGCAGAGGGACTAGCGGAATATACAATGAGCAGTTCTTC. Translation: CATSRGTSGIYNEQFF.

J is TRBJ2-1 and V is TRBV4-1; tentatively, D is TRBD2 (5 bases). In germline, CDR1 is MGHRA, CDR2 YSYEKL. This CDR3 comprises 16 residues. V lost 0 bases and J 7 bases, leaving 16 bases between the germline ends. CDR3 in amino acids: CASSQDLGMGRNEQFF. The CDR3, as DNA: TGCGCCAGCAGCCAAGACCTCGGGATGGGAAGGAATGAGCAGTTCTTC.

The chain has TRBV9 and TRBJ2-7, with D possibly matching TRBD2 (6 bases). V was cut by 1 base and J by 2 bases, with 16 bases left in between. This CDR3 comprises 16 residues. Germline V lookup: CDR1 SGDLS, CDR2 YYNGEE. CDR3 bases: TGTGCCAGCAGCGTAAGTGGAGGGGTATCCCCCTACGAGCAGTACTTC. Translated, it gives CASSVSGGVSPYEQYF. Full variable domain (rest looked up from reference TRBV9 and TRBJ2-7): DSGVTQTPKHLITATGQRVTLRCSPRSGDLSVYWYQQSLDQGLQFLIQYYNGEERAKGNILERFSAQQFPDLHSELNLSSLELGDSALYFCASSVSGGVSPYEQYFGPGTRLTVT.

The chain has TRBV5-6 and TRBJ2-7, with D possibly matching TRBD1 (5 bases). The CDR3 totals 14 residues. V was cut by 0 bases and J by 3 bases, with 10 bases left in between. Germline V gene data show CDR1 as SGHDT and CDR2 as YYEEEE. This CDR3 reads CASSLGGVGYEQYF. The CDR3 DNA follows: TGTGCCAGCAGCTTGGGGGGCGTGGGCTACGAGCAGTACTTC.

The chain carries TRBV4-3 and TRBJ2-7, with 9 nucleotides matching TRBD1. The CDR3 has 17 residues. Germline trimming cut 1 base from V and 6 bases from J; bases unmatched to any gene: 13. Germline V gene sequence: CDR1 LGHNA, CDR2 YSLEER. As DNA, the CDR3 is TGCGCCAGCAGCCAAGTGACGGGGACAGGGCCTTTCTCCGAGCAGTACTTC. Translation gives CASSQVTGTGPFSEQYF.

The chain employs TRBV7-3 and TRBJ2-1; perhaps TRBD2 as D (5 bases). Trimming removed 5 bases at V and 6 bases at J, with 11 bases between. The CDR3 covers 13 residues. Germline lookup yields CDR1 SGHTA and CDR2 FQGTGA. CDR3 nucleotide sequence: TGTGCCAGCAGCCGGACTGGGAGCAATGAGCAGTTCTTC. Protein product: CASSRTGSNEQFF.